This TCR beta chain was recorded in a study of blood T cells in healthy people across ages. Germline V gene data show CDR1 as SGHRS and CDR2 as YFSETQ. The CDR3 is made up of 15 amino acids. It was with a sample-barcoded 5' primer and a J-beta primer mix that a second PCR of roughly 7 to 11 cycles was run. Each CDR3 protein is one row after TCRdb ran MiXCR on the 5' RACE reads. The repertoire consists of roughly 700,000 distinct CDR3 sequences, with 49% occurring once and the leading ten covering 30% to 35%. With respect to this clonotype: At one end, the junction sequence differs from germline, possibly due to a read error.

What was sequenced was blood. This chain connects TRBV5-1 to TRBJ2-7; 9 positions match TRBD2. The receptor comes from a woman aged 55 to 70 in good health. The CDR3 here is CASRQEAGGIYERYF. CDR3 nucleotide sequence: TGCGCCAGCAGACAAGAAGCGGGAGGAATCTACGAGCGGTACTTC.